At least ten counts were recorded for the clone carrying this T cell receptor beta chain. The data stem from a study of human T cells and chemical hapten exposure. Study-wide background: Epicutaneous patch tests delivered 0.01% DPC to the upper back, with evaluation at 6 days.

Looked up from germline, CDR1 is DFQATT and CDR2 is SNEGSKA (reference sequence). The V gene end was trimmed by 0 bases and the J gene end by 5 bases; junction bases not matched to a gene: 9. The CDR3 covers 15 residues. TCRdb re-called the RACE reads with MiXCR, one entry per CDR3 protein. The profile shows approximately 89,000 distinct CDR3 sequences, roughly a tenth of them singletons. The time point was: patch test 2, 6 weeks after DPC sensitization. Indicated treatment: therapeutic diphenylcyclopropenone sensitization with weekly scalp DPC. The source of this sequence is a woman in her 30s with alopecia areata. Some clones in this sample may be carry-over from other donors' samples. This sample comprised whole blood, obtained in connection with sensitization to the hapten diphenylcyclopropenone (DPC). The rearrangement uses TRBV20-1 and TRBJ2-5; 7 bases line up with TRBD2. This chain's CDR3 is CSARDYSAGAETQYF. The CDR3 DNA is TGCAGTGCTAGAGATTACTCCGCGGGAGCTGAGACCCAGTACTTC.